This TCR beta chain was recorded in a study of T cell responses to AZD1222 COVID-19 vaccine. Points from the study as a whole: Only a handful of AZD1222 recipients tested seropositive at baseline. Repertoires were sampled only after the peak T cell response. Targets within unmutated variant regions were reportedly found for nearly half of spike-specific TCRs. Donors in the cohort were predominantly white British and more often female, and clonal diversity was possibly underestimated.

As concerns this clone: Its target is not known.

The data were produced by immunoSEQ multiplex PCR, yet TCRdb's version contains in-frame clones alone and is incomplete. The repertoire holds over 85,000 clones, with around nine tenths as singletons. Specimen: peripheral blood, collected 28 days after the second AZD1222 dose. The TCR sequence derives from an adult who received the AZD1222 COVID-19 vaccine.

DNA of the CDR3: TGTGCCAGCATCCGAGACGAGGGGGACTATGGCTACACCTTC. Protein product: CASIRDEGDYGYTF. The J gene is TRBJ1-2, the V gene TRBV2, with D tentatively TRBD1 (6 bases). CDR3 size: 14 residues. V was clipped by 7 bases and J by 3 bases, with 15 bases between them. Germline CDR1 is SNHLY and CDR2 is FYNNEI.